This T cell receptor (beta chain) was captured by sequencing in a study of CD8 T cells in Susac syndrome. This CDR3 comprises 13 residues. The V gene lost 8 bases and the J gene lost 4 bases, with 14 bases spanning the gap. In germline, CDR1 is SNHLY, CDR2 FYNNEI. An amount of RNA that ranged from about 0.45 to 1 ug was reverse transcribed with random hexamers. Across 54 Vbeta and 13 Jbeta, immunoSEQ multiplex PCR amplified TCR beta CDR3. In TCRdb, the immunoSEQ multiplex PCR reads were re-called with MiXCR into one record per CDR3 protein. The sample has about 69,000 distinct CDR3 sequences, approximately 95% seen once; the top ten hold about 0.26%.

Material for sequencing was CD8+ T cells from PBMCs. V gene TRBV2 combines with J gene TRBJ2-5; TRBD1 might be the D (6 bases). This TCR derives from a human donor in good health. CDR3 DNA sequence: TGTGCCAGCCTAACAGGGTCAGGAGAGACCCAGTACTTC. Protein sequence: CASLTGSGETQYF.